The sequence of this TCR beta chain was determined in a study of blood T cell repertoires in COVID-19. The wider study: PBMCs, B-cell-depleted T cells, or T cells provided the cDNA or gDNA that made up the material.

The CDR3 extends over 14 amino acids. Germline V lookup: CDR1 MNHEY, CDR2 SVGAGI. Trimming took 2 bases from V and 8 from J; bases not matched to a gene: 6. Clones were sequenced by immunoSEQ multiplex PCR, and TCRdb holds only the in-frame ones, with some missing. The sample lists about 300,000 clones; over 75% were seen once. The gene calls are TRBV6-5 and TRBJ1-2; 9 bases agree with TRBD1. Sequencing used PBMCs or T cells enriched from blood (not recorded which). The clonotype comes from a woman between 18 and 29 years old who had recovered from COVID-19. In DNA, the CDR3 is TGTGCCAGCAGTTACGCCGACAGGGGGAGCGGCTACACCTTC. This sequence encodes CASSYADRGSGYTF.